This T cell receptor (beta chain) was obtained from a study of vaccination and CD4 T cells after COVID-19. For the study at large: In the convalescent cohort, there were six males and four females, two of them Hispanic.

On this clonotype: Its antigen is not known.

Time point noted: late sampling 161 to 241 days after vaccination in a few convalescent patients. As for treatment: 10-day PBMC culture with coronavirus spike peptide pools or control peptides (ViraFEST assay). Between the trimmed V and J ends, which lost 2 bases and 6 bases, there was a span of 6 bases. Germline V gene data show CDR1 as LNHDA and CDR2 as SQIVND (reference sequence). The CDR3 length is 12 residues. Sequencing of DNA taken from cultured CD4+ T cells relied on the Oncomine TCR Beta short-read assay. Using the QIAamp micro DNA kit, genomic DNA was extracted from the CD4+ T cells that had been cultured. TCRdb processed the PCR reads anew with MiXCR; each CDR3 protein has one entry. This sample has about 22,000 distinct CDR3 sequences; about 30% occur once, and the top ten carry 11%.

Here the sequenced sample was CD4+ T cells from blood, cultured in vitro, taken about 7 months after SARS-CoV-2 vaccination. The sequence was collected from a human donor who had recovered from COVID-19. The V gene is TRBV19, the J gene TRBJ2-3; D remains unclear. The CDR3 protein is CASSIRLDTQYF. The CDR3 nucleotides are TGTGCCAGTAGTATACGCCTGGATACGCAGTATTTT.